Presented here are 30 T cell receptor beta chains from one specimen sequenced in a study of T cell repertoires in cytomegalovirus infection. TCRdb redid the calling of the reads with MiXCR, one entry per CDR3 protein. The sample consists of hundreds of thousands of distinct CDR3 sequences, approximately 32% of them appearing once. The specimen sequenced was PBMCs. These receptors all stem from a human donor in good health (CMV status not recorded). Some clones in this sample may be carry-over from other donors' samples.

Only a few counts were recorded for this clonotype. The chain links TRBV12-3 or TRBV12-4 to TRBJ1-6, with 7 bases matching TRBD1. The CDR3 is made up of 15 amino acids. Trimming cost V 6 bases and J 7 bases; bases outside gene matches: 9. CDR3 coding DNA: TGTGCCAGCAGCCCAGCGTGGGACAGAAATTCACCCCTCCACTTT. This gives the protein CASSPAWDRNSPLHF.

In this sample, this clonotype turned up many times. The chain uses TRBV7-9 and TRBJ1-1; 7 bases map to TRBD1. Trimming removed 7 bases from V and 0 bases from J; junction bases left unmatched: 11. The CDR3 has 16 residues. CDR1 and CDR2 (germline): SEHNR, FQNEAQ (reference sequence). In nucleotides, the CDR3 is TGTGCCAGCACCCTGGGGGCAGGGGGAATGAACACTGAAGCTTTCTTT. Its translation: CASTLGAGGMNTEAFF. The full variable domain, with the rest looked up from reference TRBV7-9 and TRBJ1-1, is DTGVSQNPRHKITKRGQNVTFRCDPISEHNRLYWYRQTLGQGPEFLTYFQNEAQLEKSRLLSDRFSAERPKGSFSTLEIQRTEQGDSAMYLCASTLGAGGMNTEAFFGQGTRLTVV.

V usage is TRBV2 and J usage is TRBJ2-5; 11 nucleotides align to TRBD1. V trimming: 6 bases; J trimming: 4 bases; junction bases outside the gene matches: 7. Germline V gene lookup returns CDR1 SNHLY and CDR2 FYNNEI. The CDR3 is made up of 15 amino acids. CDR3 nucleotide sequence: TGTGCCAGCAGCGGCCGGGACAGGGGGTTAGAGACCCAGTACTTC. Translating gives CASSGRDRGLETQYF.

This clonotype was counted between two and nine times. This chain uses TRBV12-3 or TRBV12-4 with TRBJ2-3; D not certain. The CDR3 runs 15 residues. Deletions cut 5 bases from V and 7 bases from J, with 19 bases between. CDR3 region: CASSIAALAMNTQYF. The CDR3, as DNA: TGTGCCAGCAGTATTGCAGCCTTGGCGATGAATACGCAGTATTTT.

This clonotype has a count of ten or more. This sequence joins TRBV7-6 and TRBJ1-2; D perhaps matches TRBD1 (6 bases). The germline gives CDR1 SGHVS, CDR2 FNYEAQ. CDR3 length: 15 amino acids. Trimming removed 1 base from V and 4 bases from J, with 13 bases in between. The CDR3 spells CASSLGSGAGYGYTF. Here the CDR3 DNA reads TGTGCCAGCAGCTTAGGTTCAGGGGCTGGCTATGGCTACACCTTC.

CDR3 coding DNA: TGTGCCAGCAGCTTAGGGCTAGCGGGGCCAAAAGTACCCGGGGAGCTGTTTTTT. Translated: CASSLGLAGPKVPGELFF. V usage is TRBV7-6 and J usage is TRBJ2-2, with 9 bases matching TRBD2. Germline V lookup: CDR1 SGHVS, CDR2 FNYEAQ. The CDR3 loop spans 18 amino acids. The V gene end was trimmed by 1 base and the J gene end by 6 bases; junction bases not matched to a gene: 12.

The rearrangement uses TRBV7-2 and TRBJ1-2, with unresolved D. From germline, CDR1 is SGHTA and CDR2 FQGNSA. V gave up 5 bases and J gave up 0 bases, with 13 bases separating them. The CDR3 runs to 15 residues. The CDR3 loop is CASSKRPRPNYGYTF. CDR3 sequence (DNA): TGTGCCAGCAGCAAACGGCCGAGACCTAACTATGGCTACACCTTC.

The V call is TRBV5-6, the J call TRBJ2-7; perhaps TRBD2 as D (6 bases). The CDR3 is 14 residues long. V lost 0 bases, J lost 6 bases, and 13 bases lay in between. Looked up from germline, CDR1 is SGHDT and CDR2 is YYEEEE. The CDR3 loop is CASSLVTVGGEQYF. The CDR3 nucleotides read TGTGCCAGCAGCTTGGTGACAGTGGGGGGCGAGCAGTACTTC.

Note on this clonotype: At one end the junction does not follow the germline gene, possibly because of a read error. The rearrangement uses TRBV7-8 and TRBJ2-1; the D gene is possibly TRBD2 (5 bases). The CDR3 has 17 residues. The V gene's germline CDR1 is SGHVS and CDR2 FQNEAQ. DNA of the CDR3: TGTGCCAGCAGCTTAGACGACCGACTAAGGATGTGGAATGAGCAGTTCTTT. Its translation: CASSLDDRLRMWNEQFF.

V gene TRBV4-1 combines with J gene TRBJ1-2; unclear D gene. V was pared by 1 base and J by 0 bases, with 12 bases between. This CDR3 is built from 16 residues. From germline, CDR1 is MGHRA and CDR2 YSYEKL. As DNA, the CDR3 is TGCGCCAGCAGCCAAGTCGAAGGGCATCCTAACTATGGCTACACCTTC. Translation gives CASSQVEGHPNYGYTF.

This clonotype was seen repeatedly, ten times or more. This chain connects TRBV7-2 to TRBJ2-1, with 12 bases matching TRBD2. The CDR3 is 16 amino acids. Germline values: CDR1 SGHTA, CDR2 FQGNSA. V was pared by 1 base and J by 5 bases, with 3 bases of the junction left unmatched. The chain's CDR3 is CASSLVSSGGDNEQFF. The CDR3 bases are TGTGCCAGCAGCTTAGTGTCTAGCGGGGGGGACAATGAGCAGTTCTTC. Full variable domain (rest looked up from reference TRBV7-2 and TRBJ2-1): GAGVSQSPSNKVTEKGKDVELRCDPISGHTALYWYRQSLGQGLEFLIYFQGNSAPDKSGLPSDRFSAERTGGSVSTLTIQRTQQEDSAVYLCASSLVSSGGDNEQFFGPGTRLTVL.

This clonotype was detected many times. The chain uses TRBV7-6 and TRBJ2-1; 9 bases fit TRBD2. From germline, CDR1 is SGHVS and CDR2 FNYEAQ. The junction had 1 base not matched to a gene; V was cut back by 1 base and J by 3 bases. The CDR3 has 15 amino acids. The CDR3 loop is CASSLVAGVYNEQFF. DNA for the CDR3: TGTGCCAGCAGCTTAGTAGCGGGGGTCTACAATGAGCAGTTCTTC. Complete variable domain (other parts from reference TRBV7-6 and TRBJ2-1): GAGVSQSPRYKVTKRGQDVALRCDPISGHVSLYWYRQALGQGPEFLTYFNYEAQQDKSGLPNDRFSAERPEGSISTLTIQRTEQRDSAMYRCASSLVAGVYNEQFFGPGTRLTVL.

As to this clonotype: At one of its ends the junction is not consistent with the germline gene, which may arise from a read error. The chain joins TRBV4-3 to TRBJ2-2; 11 positions agree with TRBD2. The CDR3 runs 18 residues. Germline V CDR1 and CDR2: LGHNA, YSLEER. The CDR3 sequence: CASSQKRSGGAKTGELFF. For the CDR3, the DNA is TGCGCCAGCAGCCAAAAGCGTAGCGGGGGGGCGAAGACCGGGGAGCTGTTTTTT.

V is TRBV11-2 and J is TRBJ1-6, with D unclear. The CDR3 sequence is 15 residues long. Trimming removed 0 bases at V and 10 bases at J, with 13 bases between. The V gene's germline CDR1 is SGHAT and CDR2 FQNNGV. The CDR3 region is CASSLDSRVGSPLHF. The CDR3 DNA is TGTGCCAGCAGCTTAGATAGCCGGGTGGGCTCACCCCTCCACTTT. The full variable domain, with the rest looked up from reference TRBV11-2 and TRBJ1-6, is EAGVAQSPRYKIIEKRQSVAFWCNPISGHATLYWYQQILGQGPKLLIQFQNNGVVDDSQLPKDRFSAERLKGVDSTLKIQPAKLEDSAVYLCASSLDSRVGSPLHFGNGTRLTVT.

The sample holds a few counts of this clonotype. The V call is TRBV11-2, the J call TRBJ1-6; 7 positions match TRBD1. The CDR3 is 15 amino acids. From germline, CDR1 is SGHAT and CDR2 FQNNGV. The V segment lost 7 bases and the J segment 9 bases; nucleotides outside the gene matches: 12. The CDR3 is CASTPQTGLGSPLHF. In DNA form, the CDR3 reads TGTGCCAGCACCCCACAGACAGGGTTAGGTTCACCCCTCCACTTT.

The chain recombines TRBV5-1 with TRBJ1-2; the D is unclear. Per germline, CDR1 SGHRS and CDR2 YFSETQ. This CDR3 contains 14 residues. Between the trimmed V and J ends, which lost 4 bases and 0 bases, there was a span of 10 bases. The CDR3 DNA reads TGCGCCAGCAGCGCAGGATCGGCTAACTATGGCTACACCTTC. Its translation is CASSAGSANYGYTF.

This sequence joins TRBV7-9 and TRBJ1-1, with D maybe TRBD1 (5 bases). Germline CDR1 and CDR2: SEHNR and FQNEAQ (reference sequence). With 4 bases removed from V and 0 bases from J, the gap between germline ends came to 18 bases. The CDR3 sequence is 17 residues long. CDR3 residues: CASSSLAGPVMNTEAFF. The CDR3 region has the DNA TGTGCCAGCAGCTCCCTTGCAGGGCCAGTTATGAACACTGAAGCTTTCTTT.

This clonotype has more than one count but fewer than ten. The chain employs TRBV7-9 and TRBJ2-7, with D tentatively TRBD1 or TRBD2 (5 bases each). Germline V gene data show CDR1 as SEHNR and CDR2 as FQNEAQ (reference sequence). The CDR3 totals 12 residues. V was cut by 6 bases and J by 10 bases, with 16 bases left in between. The CDR3 region is CASSQGARDQYF. The DNA of the CDR3 is TGTGCCAGCAGTCAAGGGGCAAGGGACCAGTACTTC.

The chain uses TRBV6-1 and TRBJ2-5; D gene unclear. Germline CDR1 and CDR2: MNHNS and SASEGT. This CDR3 has 13 amino acids. The V and J ends lost 7 bases and 2 bases respectively, with 11 bases between them. In DNA, the CDR3 is TGTGCCAGCACTACTGCAAGACAAGAGACCCAGTACTTC. Its translation: CASTTARQETQYF.

The sample holds many counts of this clonotype. This chain joins TRBV12-3 or TRBV12-4 and TRBJ1-6; weak D call: TRBD1 (6 bases). V was clipped by 5 bases and J by 4 bases, with 9 bases between them. The CDR3 is 14 amino acids. The DNA for the CDR3 is TGTGCCAGCAGTGTGCAGGGGTATAATTCACCCCTCCACTTT. This encodes CASSVQGYNSPLHF.

This clonotype was seen many times. The chain employs TRBV6-2 or TRBV6-3 and TRBJ2-7; tentative D call: TRBD1 (5 bases). The length of the CDR3 is 14 residues. V was cut by 0 bases and J by 2 bases, with 8 bases left in between. The germline gives CDR1 MNHEY, CDR2 SVGEGT. The CDR3 loop reads CASSYSPGTYEQYF. The DNA of the CDR3 is TGTGCCAGCAGTTACTCGCCAGGGACCTACGAGCAGTACTTC.

Worth noting for this clonotype: At one end, the junction sequence differs from germline, possibly due to a read error. The rearrangement uses TRBV3-1 and TRBJ1-1, with D tentatively TRBD1 (5 bases). The CDR3 contains 15 residues. Germline V CDR1 and CDR2: LGHDT, YNNKEL (reference sequence). The CDR3 protein is CASSQEWARDAEALF. The CDR3 nucleotides are TGTGCCAGCAGCCAAGAGTGGGCCAGGGACGCTGAAGCTTTATTT.

Points on this clonotype: A much bigger clone sits one base away, suggesting this may be a read error. The CDR3 loop is CASSLSQVSYNSSLHF. The CDR3 DNA reads as TGTGCCAGCAGTTTATCGCAGGTCTCCTATAATTCATCCCTCCACTTT. This chain joins TRBV27 and TRBJ1-6; D not resolved. The CDR3 is 16 amino acids. CDR1 MNHEY and CDR2 SMNVEV come from the germline V gene (reference sequence).

The V call is TRBV29-1, the J call TRBJ2-2; possibly TRBD1 for D (6 bases). The CDR3 has 13 residues. Germline V CDR1 and CDR2: SQVTM, ANQGSEA. The V and J ends lost 6 bases and 6 bases respectively, with 14 bases between them. The DNA of the CDR3 is TGCAGCGTAGACCAGGGGCGCGCCGGGGAGCTGTTTTTT. Its protein product is CSVDQGRAGELFF.

This chain links TRBV11-2 with TRBJ2-4; possibly TRBD1 for D (5 bases). Trimming cost V 2 bases and J 1 base, with 9 bases left between them. CDR3 length: 15 residues. CDR1 is SGHAT and CDR2 is FQNNGV in the germline V gene. The CDR3 DNA reads TGTGCCAGCAGCTTACTCAGGGCGGCCAAAAACATTCAGTACTTC. Its translation: CASSLLRAAKNIQYF.

This rearrangement joins TRBV11-2 to TRBJ2-7; 8 positions agree with TRBD2. The germline V gene encodes CDR1 SGHAT and CDR2 FQNNGV. CDR3 length: 16 amino acids. Trimming removed 5 bases from V and 3 bases from J; junction bases left unmatched: 12. The CDR3: CASSPSSGGGVYEQYF. The CDR3 DNA sequence: TGTGCCAGCAGCCCCTCATCGGGGGGGGGGGTCTACGAGCAGTACTTC.

This clonotype was seen a handful of times. The V and J genes are TRBV7-9 and TRBJ2-7, with 8 bases lining up with TRBD1. From germline, CDR1 is SEHNR and CDR2 FQNEAQ (reference sequence). The trim removed 5 bases at V and 2 bases at J, leaving 11 bases unmatched. The CDR3 runs to 16 residues. This CDR3 reads CASSPKPGTGPYEQYF. CDR3 nucleotides: TGTGCCAGCAGCCCCAAGCCCGGGACAGGTCCCTACGAGCAGTACTTC. Full variable domain (missing parts from reference TRBV7-9 and TRBJ2-7): DTGVSQNPRHKITKRGQNVTFRCDPISEHNRLYWYRQTLGQGPEFLTYFQNEAQLEKSRLLSDRFSAERPKGSFSTLEIQRTEQGDSAMYLCASSPKPGTGPYEQYFGPGTRLTVT.

The table lists this clonotype with a few counts. The chain combines TRBV6-5 with TRBJ1-2, with D perhaps matching TRBD1 (6 bases). With 7 bases removed from V and 5 bases from J, the gap between germline ends came to 20 bases. This CDR3 comprises 15 residues. Germline lookup yields CDR1 MNHEY and CDR2 SVGAGI. The CDR3: CASIHLGQGLYGYTF. As DNA, the CDR3 is TGTGCCAGCATCCACCTGGGGCAGGGGCTATATGGCTACACCTTC.

This clonotype was found a few times. The V call is TRBV7-6, the J call TRBJ1-3; D remains unclear. The V end was cut by 0 bases, the J end by 0 bases, with 6 bases between. There are 15 residues in the CDR3. Germline V gene sequence: CDR1 SGHVS, CDR2 FNYEAQ. As DNA, the CDR3 is TGTGCCAGCAGCTTAGCCCATAGCTCTGGAAACACCATATATTTT. Protein sequence: CASSLAHSSGNTIYF.

The CDR3 protein is CSSCRISSYEQYF. DNA of the CDR3: TGCAGTTCCTGCCGAATTTCTTCCTACGAGCAGTACTTC. The rearrangement uses TRBV20-1 and TRBJ2-7; D unclear. This CDR3 comprises 13 residues. Trimming shortened V by 8 bases and J by 1 base, and 15 bases separated the two germline ends. The germline gives CDR1 DFQATT, CDR2 SNEGSKA (reference sequence).